Detailed here is one T cell receptor beta chain. This record comes from a study of T cells after yellow fever vaccination. On the study more broadly: Preparation of the low-cell-number fractions used SMART-Seq v4 Ultra Low Input.

TCRdb reprocessed the 5' RACE reads via MiXCR and lists one record per CDR3 protein. The sample holds roughly 320,000 distinct CDR3 sequences, approximately 12% seen once. The TCR comes from a man aged 18 to 35 who received the YFV17D yellow fever vaccine. This material consisted of CD4+ T cells sorted from PBMCs, taken 45 days after the yellow fever booster vaccination.

Here the CDR3 DNA reads TGTGCCAGCAGCTTGGCCTCAGGGAGAACTGAAGCTTTCTTT. Amino acid sequence: CASSLASGRTEAFF. The chain uses TRBV7-9 and TRBJ1-1; perhaps TRBD1 as D (5 bases). V was trimmed by 3 bases and J by 5 bases, leaving 13 bases between them. The CDR3 runs 14 residues. Germline lookup yields CDR1 SEHNR and CDR2 FQNEAQ (reference sequence).